Listed below are T cell receptor beta chains from one sample, sequenced in a study of blood T cell repertoires in COVID-19. Produced via immunoSEQ multiplex PCR; TCRdb's table is partial and in-frame only. The repertoire has approximately 400,000 clones, 89% of them found once; the top ten carry roughly 1.2%. What was sequenced was peripheral blood. The receptors stem from a man aged 35 to 55 with acute or convalescent COVID-19. The CDR3 runs from the conserved cysteine through the conserved F or W. The D gene is left open where the match is weak. The size of a clone is reported for some rows only, either as once, few or many, or as a class for expanded clones.

j_call	v_call	clone_size	d_call	cdr3_nt	cdr3_aa
TRBJ2-7	TRBV7-9	.	.	TGTGCCAGCACGACCGGCGCAGGGAATCTCTACGAGCAGTACTTC	CASTTGAGNLYEQYF
TRBJ2-1	TRBV5-8	.	.	TGTGCCAGCAGCTTGGCTCCGACTGGTCCTGAGCAGTTCTTC	CASSLAPTGPEQFF
TRBJ2-2	TRBV4-3	.	.	TGCGCCAGCAGCCAAGATCCTAGGAACACCGGGGAGCTGTTTTTT	CASSQDPRNTGELFF
TRBJ2-1	TRBV27	.	.	TGTGCCAGCAGTTTTTTCAGGGAGGCCTACAATGAGCAGTTCTTC	CASSFFREAYNEQFF
TRBJ2-2	TRBV20-1	.	TRBD1	TGCAGTGCTAGTCTACAGGGGAGCACCGGGGAGCTGTTTTTT	CSASLQGSTGELFF
TRBJ2-7	TRBV11-3	once	.	TGTGCCAGCAGCGGAGAATACGAGCAGTACTTC	CASSGEYEQYF
TRBJ1-5	TRBV28	.	.	TGTGCCAGCAGTCTCGACAGCAGGACGGGAGCCCAGCATTTT	CASSLDSRTGAQHF
TRBJ1-1	TRBV2	.	.	TGTGCCAGCAGTGAATCCAGGGCCACTGAAGCTTTCTTT	CASSESRATEAFF
TRBJ2-1	TRBV27	.	.	TGTGCCAGCGGGTTTAGGGGTGGCGATGAGCAGTTCTTC	CASGFRGGDEQFF
TRBJ2-7	TRBV6-6	.	TRBD1	TGTGCCAGCAGTCGACCGCGGACAGGTCCCTCCTCCTACGAGCAGTACTTC	CASSRPRTGPSSYEQYF
TRBJ1-3	TRBV10-3	once	.	TGTGCCATCAGTGAAGTCAGCTCTGGAAACACCATATATTTT	CAISEVSSGNTIYF
TRBJ2-7	TRBV7-9	.	TRBD2	TGTGCCAGCAGCCGTGGGGGGTTACTAGCGGGTTACGAGCAGTACTTC	CASSRGGLLAGYEQYF
TRBJ2-1	TRBV3-1/TRBV3-2	.	TRBD2	TGTGCCAGCAGCCATCTGCGGGAGATTCCAAATGAGCAGTTCTTC	CASSHLREIPNEQFF
TRBJ1-4	TRBV7-8	.	.	TGTGCCAGCAGCTCGCGGCGGATTCGCCGTTTTGAAAAACTGTTTTTT	CASSSRRIRRFEKLFF
TRBJ1-1	TRBV3-1/TRBV3-2	.	.	TGTGCCAGCAGCCAAGATCCAGGGCGAATCGGGGCTTTCTTT	CASSQDPGRIGAFF
TRBJ1-3	TRBV18	.	TRBD1	TGTGCCAGCTCACTTTCGATGGACAGGGCTGGAAACACCATATATTTT	CASSLSMDRAGNTIYF
TRBJ1-3	TRBV7-9	.	.	TGTGCCAGCAGCTTAGTGACACCCGGAAACACCATATATTTT	CASSLVTPGNTIYF
TRBJ2-7	TRBV6-1	.	.	TGTGCCAGCAGTGAGACGGGACAAGGGATCGACGAGCAGTACTTC	CASSETGQGIDEQYF
TRBJ1-3	TRBV2	.	.	TGTGCCAGCACTTTAAATTCTGGAAACACCATATATTTT	CASTLNSGNTIYF
TRBJ2-7	TRBV6-5	.	TRBD1	TGTGCCAGCAGCCGGACAGGGGAATACGAGCAGTACTTC	CASSRTGEYEQYF
TRBJ1-5	TRBV3-1/TRBV3-2	.	.	TGTGCCAGCACCAGAGGGAGGGAACAGCCCCAGCATTTT	CASTRGREQPQHF